These 14 T cell receptor beta chains came from one sample sequenced in a study of T cell changes during pregnancy in multiple sclerosis. The method was immunoSEQ multiplex PCR; TCRdb's version includes in-frame clones alone and lacks a portion of them. The repertoire consists of about 68,000 clones, with 92% occurring once and the leading ten covering more than 1.1%. Sequenced here: peripheral blood, sampled in the second trimester of pregnancy. The origin of the receptors is a female donor in good health, enrolled as a control in a pregnancy study.

There are a few counts of this clone. This chain links TRBV7-3 with TRBJ2-1; D perhaps matches TRBD2 (5 bases). The germline gives CDR1 SGHTA, CDR2 FQGTGA. V was trimmed by 5 bases and J by 9 bases, leaving 14 bases between them. CDR3 length equals 13 residues. The CDR3 protein is CASSPGSEGEQFF. The CDR3, as DNA: TGTGCCAGCAGCCCCGGGTCTGAGGGTGAGCAGTTCTTC.

The J gene is TRBJ2-1, the V gene TRBV14; D gene unclear. Germline assignment: CDR1 SGHDN and CDR2 FVKESK. V was pared by 1 base and J by 2 bases, with 12 bases between. The CDR3 has 16 residues. CDR3 protein: CASSQVTLTTYNEQFF. As DNA, the CDR3 is TGTGCCAGCAGCCAAGTGACTCTTACCACCTACAATGAGCAGTTCTTC.

The table lists this clone with a count of one. The V and J genes are TRBV28 and TRBJ1-2; 8 nucleotides line up with TRBD1. Trimming took 5 bases from V and 5 from J; bases not matched to a gene: 7. The germline V gene has CDR1 MDHEN and CDR2 SYDVKM. This CDR3 spans 14 amino acids. The CDR3 DNA is TGTGCCAGCAGTCACCGGGACAGGTCGTATGGCTACACCTTC. Its protein product is CASSHRDRSYGYTF.

This clone was seen a handful of times. This chain connects TRBV7-2 to TRBJ2-4; D is unresolved. Trimming took off 1 base at V and 8 bases at J, with 9 bases between the two ends. CDR1 and CDR2 from the germline V gene are SGHTA and FQGNSA. The CDR3 consists of 13 residues. The chain's CDR3 is CASSLGSVDIQYF. The DNA of the CDR3 is TGTGCCAGCAGCTTAGGTTCGGTAGACATTCAGTACTTC. Together with reference TRBV7-2 and TRBJ2-4, the CDR3 gives the full variable domain: GAGVSQSPSNKVTEKGKDVELRCDPISGHTALYWYRQSLGQGLEFLIYFQGNSAPDKSGLPSDRFSAERTGGSVSTLTIQRTQQEDSAVYLCASSLGSVDIQYFGAGTRLSVL.

This rearrangement joins TRBV2 to TRBJ2-7, with no clear D. The ends were cut back, 3 bases at V and 2 bases at J, with 8 bases in the middle. This CDR3 is built from 13 residues. The germline V gene encodes CDR1 SNHLY and CDR2 FYNNEI. CDR3 bases: TGTGCCAGCAGTGACCCCTACCCCTACGAGCAGTACTTC. Amino acids: CASSDPYPYEQYF.

The chain employs TRBV27 and TRBJ1-5; maybe TRBD1 (6 bases). The V gene lost 7 bases and the J gene lost 6 bases, with 16 bases spanning the gap. The V gene's germline CDR1 is MNHEY and CDR2 SMNVEV (reference sequence). This CDR3 contains 14 residues. CDR3 sequence: CASMKQGRSQPQHF. The CDR3 DNA sequence: TGTGCCAGCATGAAACAGGGTAGAAGTCAGCCCCAGCATTTT.

The J gene is TRBJ2-3, the V gene TRBV14, with TRBD2 matching 8 bases. This CDR3 has 14 amino acids. The J segment lost 4 bases and the V segment lost 4 bases, leaving 4 bases of the junction unmatched. CDR1 is SGHDN, CDR2 FVKESK, per germline. The CDR3 loop is CASSRGAGADTQYF. CDR3 in DNA: TGTGCCAGCAGCCGGGGAGCGGGGGCAGATACGCAGTATTTT.

This clone was detected only once. The chain uses TRBV4-2 and TRBJ2-3; D possibly corresponds to TRBD2 (5 bases). Germline V lookup: CDR1 LGHNA, CDR2 YNFKEQ. V shed 1 base and J shed 6 bases, with 23 bases lying between them. This CDR3 has 18 residues. The CDR3 coding sequence is TGTGCCAGCAGCCAAGTTCGTGGTGTCTGGGAGCCTGGGGATACGCAGTATTTT. Translating gives CASSQVRGVWEPGDTQYF.

The chain combines TRBV2 with TRBJ2-4; TRBD1 might be the D (8 bases). Trimming cost V 6 bases and J 0 bases, with 15 bases left between them. Germline V CDR1 and CDR2: SNHLY, FYNNEI. CDR3 length: 16 residues. This chain's CDR3 is CASSTGGGLAKNIQYF. In nucleotides, the CDR3 is TGTGCCAGCAGCACAGGGGGGGGACTAGCCAAAAACATTCAGTACTTC. Based on the CDR3 plus reference TRBV2 and TRBJ2-4, the full variable domain is EPEVTQTPSHQVTQMGQEVILRCVPISNHLYFYWYRQILGQKVEFLVSFYNNEISEKSEIFDDQFSVERPDGSNFTLKIRSTKLEDSAMYFCASSTGGGLAKNIQYFGAGTRLSVL.

The rearrangement uses TRBV15 and TRBJ1-5; a weak D match, TRBD1 (5 bases). The CDR3 spans 15 residues. Between the trimmed V and J ends, which lost 1 base and 0 bases, there was a span of 7 bases. From germline, CDR1 is LNHNV and CDR2 YYDKDF (reference sequence). The CDR3 spells CATSRVGGSNQPQHF. The CDR3 bases are TGTGCCACCAGCAGAGTGGGGGGTAGCAATCAGCCCCAGCATTTT.

The chain recombines TRBV28 with TRBJ2-1, with D possibly TRBD2 on 7 matching bases. The V gene lost 5 bases and the J gene lost 12 bases, with 14 bases spanning the gap. Germline CDR1 and CDR2: MDHEN and SYDVKM. The CDR3 is made up of 12 amino acids. The DNA for the CDR3 is TGTGCCAGCAGTCGGGGGGAACAGGGGCAGTTCTTC. Translating it yields CASSRGEQGQFF.

The table lists this clone with a count of one. V gene TRBV9 combines with J gene TRBJ1-1; TRBD1 might be the D (6 bases). Germline V gene data show CDR1 as SGDLS and CDR2 as YYNGEE. The ends were cut back, 2 bases at V and 8 bases at J, with 13 bases in the middle. This CDR3 has 13 amino acids. The CDR3 DNA reads TGTGCCAGCAGCGTTTTCGAAGGGACAGAAGCTTTCTTT. Its protein product is CASSVFEGTEAFF.

The chain has TRBV5-1 and TRBJ2-7; TRBD1 matches at 9 bases. This CDR3 region has 15 residues. CDR1 is SGHRS, CDR2 YFSETQ, per germline. V shed 0 bases and J 5 bases; nucleotides not matched to a gene: 6. The CDR3 spells CASSLGDRAVNEQYF. The CDR3, as DNA: TGCGCCAGCAGCTTGGGGGACAGGGCTGTCAACGAGCAGTACTTC.

This sequence joins TRBV4-3 and TRBJ2-3; weak D call: TRBD2 (5 bases). The CDR3 has 14 amino acids. Germline V CDR1 and CDR2: LGHNA, YSLEER. V dropped 3 bases and J dropped 1 base, with 8 bases sitting between them. The CDR3 DNA follows: TGCGCCAGCAGCCAGGAGGTCCGCACAGATACGCAGTATTTT. Its protein product is CASSQEVRTDTQYF.